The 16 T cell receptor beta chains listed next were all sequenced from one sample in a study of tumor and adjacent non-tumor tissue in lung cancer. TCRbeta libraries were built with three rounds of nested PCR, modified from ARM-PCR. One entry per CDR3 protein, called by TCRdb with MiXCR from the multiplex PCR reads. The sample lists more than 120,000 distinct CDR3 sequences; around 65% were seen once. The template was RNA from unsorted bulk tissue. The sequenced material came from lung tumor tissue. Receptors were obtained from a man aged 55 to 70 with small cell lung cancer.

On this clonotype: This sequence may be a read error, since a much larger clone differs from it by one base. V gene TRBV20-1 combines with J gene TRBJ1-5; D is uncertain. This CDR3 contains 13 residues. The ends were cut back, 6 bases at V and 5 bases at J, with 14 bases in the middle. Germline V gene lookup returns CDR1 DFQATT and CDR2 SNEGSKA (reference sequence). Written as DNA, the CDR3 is TGCAGTGCGCGAGACATGGTGTATCAGCCCCAGCATTTT. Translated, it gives CSARDMVYQPQHF.

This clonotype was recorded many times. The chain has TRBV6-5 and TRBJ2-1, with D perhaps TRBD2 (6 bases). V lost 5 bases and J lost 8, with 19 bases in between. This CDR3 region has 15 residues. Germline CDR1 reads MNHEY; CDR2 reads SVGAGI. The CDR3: CASSLGLSEWDEQFF. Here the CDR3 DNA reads TGTGCCAGCAGTCTCGGACTATCCGAGTGGGATGAGCAGTTCTTC.

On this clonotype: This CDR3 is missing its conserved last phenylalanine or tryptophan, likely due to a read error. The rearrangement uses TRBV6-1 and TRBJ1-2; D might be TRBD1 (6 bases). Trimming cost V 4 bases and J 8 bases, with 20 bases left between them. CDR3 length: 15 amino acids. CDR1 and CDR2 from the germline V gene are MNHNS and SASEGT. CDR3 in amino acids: CASSAGTSDLWGYTI. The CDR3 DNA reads TGTGCCAGCAGTGCCGGGACAAGCGATCTATGGGGCTACACCATC.

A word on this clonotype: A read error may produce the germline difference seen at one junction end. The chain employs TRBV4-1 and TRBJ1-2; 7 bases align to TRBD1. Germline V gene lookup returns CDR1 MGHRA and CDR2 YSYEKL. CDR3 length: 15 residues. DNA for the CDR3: TGCGCCATCAGCCAAGTTGGACAGGAAAAGAGGGGTTACACCTTC. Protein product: CAISQVGQEKRGYTF.

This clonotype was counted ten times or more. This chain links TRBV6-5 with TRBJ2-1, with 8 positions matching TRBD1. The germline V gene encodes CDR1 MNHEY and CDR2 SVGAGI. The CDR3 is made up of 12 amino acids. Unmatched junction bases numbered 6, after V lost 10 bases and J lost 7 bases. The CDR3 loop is CATHRGVNEQFF. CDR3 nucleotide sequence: TGTGCCACCCACAGGGGGGTTAATGAGCAGTTCTTC.

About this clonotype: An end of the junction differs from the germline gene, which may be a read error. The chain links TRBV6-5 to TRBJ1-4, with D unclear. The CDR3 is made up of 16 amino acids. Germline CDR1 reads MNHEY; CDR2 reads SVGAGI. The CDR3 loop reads CASTTKNSATNGKLLF. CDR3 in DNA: TGTGCCAGCACCACCAAGAATTCAGCAACTAATGGAAAACTGCTTTTT.

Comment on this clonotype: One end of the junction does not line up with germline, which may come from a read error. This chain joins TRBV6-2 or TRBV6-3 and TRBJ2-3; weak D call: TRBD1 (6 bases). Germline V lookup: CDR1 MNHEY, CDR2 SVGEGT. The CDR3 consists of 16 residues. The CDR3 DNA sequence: TGTGTCAGCAGCAATCAACAGGGTAGGAGGACAGATACGCTGTATTTT. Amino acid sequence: CVSSNQQGRRTDTLYF.

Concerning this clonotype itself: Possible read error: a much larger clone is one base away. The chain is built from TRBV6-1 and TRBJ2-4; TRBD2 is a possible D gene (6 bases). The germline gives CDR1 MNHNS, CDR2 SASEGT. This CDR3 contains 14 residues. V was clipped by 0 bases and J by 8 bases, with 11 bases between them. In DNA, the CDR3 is TGTGCCAGCAGTGAAGCGTGGGAGGTGCACATTCAGTACTTC. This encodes CASSEAWEVHIQYF.

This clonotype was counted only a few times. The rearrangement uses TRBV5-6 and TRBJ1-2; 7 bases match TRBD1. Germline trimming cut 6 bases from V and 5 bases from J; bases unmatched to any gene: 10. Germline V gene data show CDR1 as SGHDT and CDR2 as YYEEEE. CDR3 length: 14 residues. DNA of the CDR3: TGTGCCAGCACCACCGGACAGGCTACTTATGGCTACACCTTC. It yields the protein CASTTGQATYGYTF.

For the CDR3, the DNA is TGTGCCAGCAGCCAACCAACGGGTGAGGGAGGGCTGGTTTATGAGCAGTTCTTC. Translating it yields CASSQPTGEGGLVYEQFF. J is TRBJ2-1 and V is TRBV4-2; TRBD2 matches at 7 bases. The CDR3 length is 18 residues. Trimming took 2 bases from V and 8 from J; bases not matched to a gene: 18. CDR1 is LGHNA, CDR2 YNFKEQ, per germline.

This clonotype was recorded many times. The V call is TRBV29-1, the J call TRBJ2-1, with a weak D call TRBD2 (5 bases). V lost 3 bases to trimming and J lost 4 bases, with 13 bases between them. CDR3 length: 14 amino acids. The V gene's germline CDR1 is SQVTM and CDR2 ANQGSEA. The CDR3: CSVDSVRRYNEQFF. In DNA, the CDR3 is TGCAGCGTTGATAGCGTAAGGAGGTACAATGAGCAGTTCTTC.

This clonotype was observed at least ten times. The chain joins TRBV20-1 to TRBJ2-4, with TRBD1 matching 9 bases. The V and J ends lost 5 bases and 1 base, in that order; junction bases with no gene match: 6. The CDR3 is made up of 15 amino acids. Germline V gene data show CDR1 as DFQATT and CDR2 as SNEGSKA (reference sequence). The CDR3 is CSAGRTGDAKNIQYF. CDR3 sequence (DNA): TGCAGTGCTGGAAGGACAGGGGACGCCAAAAACATTCAGTACTTC.

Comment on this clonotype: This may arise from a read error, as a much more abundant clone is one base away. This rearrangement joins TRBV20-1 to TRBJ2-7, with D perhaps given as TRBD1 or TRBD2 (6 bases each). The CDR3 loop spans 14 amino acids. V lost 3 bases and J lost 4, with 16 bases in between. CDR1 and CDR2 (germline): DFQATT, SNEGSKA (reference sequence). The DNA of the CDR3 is TGCAGTGCTAGCGGGGGCAGTATCTGTTACGAGCAGTACGTC. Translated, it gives CSASGGSICYEQYV.

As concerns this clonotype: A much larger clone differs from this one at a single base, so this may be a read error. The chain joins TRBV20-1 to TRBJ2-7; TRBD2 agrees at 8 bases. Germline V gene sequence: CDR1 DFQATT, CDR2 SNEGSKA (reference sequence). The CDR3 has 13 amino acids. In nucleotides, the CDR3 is TGCAGTTTACTCAGCGGGAGTAGCTACGAGCAGTGCTTC. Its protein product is CSLLSGSSYEQCF.

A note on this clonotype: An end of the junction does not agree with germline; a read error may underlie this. The CDR3 loop reads CASSWGTEELFF. The CDR3 DNA is TGCGCCAGCAGCTGGGGAACCGAGGAGCTGTTTTTT. This sequence joins TRBV5-1 and TRBJ2-2; no firm D call. The germline V gene has CDR1 SGHRS and CDR2 YFSETQ. This CDR3 region has 12 residues. Using reference TRBV5-1 and TRBJ2-2 for the parts outside the CDR3, the full variable domain is KAGVTQTPRYLIKTRGQQVTLSCSPISGHRSVSWYQQTPGQGLQFLFEYFSETQRNKGNFPGRFSGRQFSNSRSEMNVSTLELGDSALYLCASSWGTEELFFGEGSRLTVL.

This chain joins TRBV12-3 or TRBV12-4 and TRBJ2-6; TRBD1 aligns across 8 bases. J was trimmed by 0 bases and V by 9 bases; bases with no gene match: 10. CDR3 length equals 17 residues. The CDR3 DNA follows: TGTGCCAGTAGCAAAGGGACAGGCTACTCTGGGGCCAACGTCCTGACTTTC. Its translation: CASSKGTGYSGANVLTF.